The clone carrying this TCR beta chain was seen a handful of times. This sample is part of a study of response to subunit inactivated influenza vaccine. Germline V gives CDR1 PRHDT, CDR2 FYEKMQ (reference sequence). The V end was cut by 2 bases, the J end by 5 bases, with 10 bases between. The CDR3 runs to 13 residues. From the RT-PCR reads, TCRdb called clonotypes with MiXCR, one entry per CDR3 protein. The repertoire has 180,000 or so distinct CDR3 sequences, 10% to 15% of them found once; the top ten carry approximately 30%. This sample also appeared in a second study, on T cells expressing NK-cell markers. This second report adds: It was by 5'RACE template switching with UMIs that TCR beta cDNA was made.

This specimen was CD8+ T cells sorted from PBMCs, taken 11 to 12 days after vaccination. The rearrangement uses TRBV13 and TRBJ2-7; D is perhaps TRBD1 (6 bases). The receptor was isolated from a man in his fifties or sixties who received an inactivated influenza vaccine. Here the CDR3 DNA reads TGTGCCAGCAGCTTAACAGGGACCAACGAGCAGTACTTC. As protein: CASSLTGTNEQYF.